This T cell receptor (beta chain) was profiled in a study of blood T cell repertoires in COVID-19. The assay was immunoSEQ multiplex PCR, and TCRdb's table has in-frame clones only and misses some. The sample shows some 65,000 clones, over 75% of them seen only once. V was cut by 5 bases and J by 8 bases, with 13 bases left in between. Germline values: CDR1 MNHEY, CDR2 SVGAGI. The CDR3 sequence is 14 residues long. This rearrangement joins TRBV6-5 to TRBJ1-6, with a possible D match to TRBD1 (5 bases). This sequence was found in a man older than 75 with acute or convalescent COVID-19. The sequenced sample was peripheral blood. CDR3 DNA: TGTGCCAGCAGTCTCAGGGTTGCAGATTCACCCCTCCACTTT. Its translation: CASSLRVADSPLHF.